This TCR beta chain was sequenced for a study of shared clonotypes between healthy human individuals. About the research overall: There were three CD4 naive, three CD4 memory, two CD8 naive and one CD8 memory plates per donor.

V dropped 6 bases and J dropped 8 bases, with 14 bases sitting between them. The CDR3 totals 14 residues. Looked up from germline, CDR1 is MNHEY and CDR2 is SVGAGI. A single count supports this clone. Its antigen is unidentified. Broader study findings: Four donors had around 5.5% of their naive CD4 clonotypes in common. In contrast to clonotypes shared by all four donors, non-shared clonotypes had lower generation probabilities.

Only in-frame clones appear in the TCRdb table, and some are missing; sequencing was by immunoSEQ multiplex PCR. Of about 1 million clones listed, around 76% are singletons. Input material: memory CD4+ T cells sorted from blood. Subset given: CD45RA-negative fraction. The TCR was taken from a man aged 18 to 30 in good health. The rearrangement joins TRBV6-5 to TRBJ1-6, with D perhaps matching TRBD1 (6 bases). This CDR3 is CASRGGVMDSPLHF. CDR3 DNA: TGTGCCAGCAGGGGGGGCGTTATGGATTCACCCCTCCACTTT.